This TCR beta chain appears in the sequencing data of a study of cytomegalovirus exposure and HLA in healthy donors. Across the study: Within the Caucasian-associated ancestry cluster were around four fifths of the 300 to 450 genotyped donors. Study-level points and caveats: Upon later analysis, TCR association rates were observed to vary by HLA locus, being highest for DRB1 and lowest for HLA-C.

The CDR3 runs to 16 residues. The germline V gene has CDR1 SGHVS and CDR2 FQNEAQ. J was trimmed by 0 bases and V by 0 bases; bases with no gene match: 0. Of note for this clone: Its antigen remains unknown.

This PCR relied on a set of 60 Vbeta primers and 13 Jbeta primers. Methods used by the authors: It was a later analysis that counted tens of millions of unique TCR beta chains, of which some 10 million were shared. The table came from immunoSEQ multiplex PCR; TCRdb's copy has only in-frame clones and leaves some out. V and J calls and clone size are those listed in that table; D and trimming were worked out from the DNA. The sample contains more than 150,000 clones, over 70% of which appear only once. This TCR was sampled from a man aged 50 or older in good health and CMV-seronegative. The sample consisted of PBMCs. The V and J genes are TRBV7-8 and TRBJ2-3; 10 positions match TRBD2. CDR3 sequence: CASSLASGGSTDTQYF. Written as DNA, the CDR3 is TGTGCCAGCAGCTTAGCTAGCGGGGGGAGCACAGATACGCAGTATTTT.